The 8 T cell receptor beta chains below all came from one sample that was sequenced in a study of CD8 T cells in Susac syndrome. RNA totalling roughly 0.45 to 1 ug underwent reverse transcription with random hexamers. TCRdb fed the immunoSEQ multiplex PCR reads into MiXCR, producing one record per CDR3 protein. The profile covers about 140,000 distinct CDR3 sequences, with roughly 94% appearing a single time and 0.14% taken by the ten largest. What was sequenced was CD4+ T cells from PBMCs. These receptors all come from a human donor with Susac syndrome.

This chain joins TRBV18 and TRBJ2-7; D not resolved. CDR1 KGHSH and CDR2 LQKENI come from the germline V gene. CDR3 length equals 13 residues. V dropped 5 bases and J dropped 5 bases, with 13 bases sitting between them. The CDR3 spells CASSATGFNEQYF. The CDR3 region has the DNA TGTGCCAGCTCAGCGACGGGTTTTAACGAGCAGTACTTC. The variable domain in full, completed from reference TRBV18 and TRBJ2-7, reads NAGVMQNPRHLVRRRGQEARLRCSPMKGHSHVYWYRQLPEEGLKFMVYLQKENIIDESGMPKERFSAEFPKEGPSILRIQQVVRGDSAAYFCASSATGFNEQYFGPGTRLTVT.

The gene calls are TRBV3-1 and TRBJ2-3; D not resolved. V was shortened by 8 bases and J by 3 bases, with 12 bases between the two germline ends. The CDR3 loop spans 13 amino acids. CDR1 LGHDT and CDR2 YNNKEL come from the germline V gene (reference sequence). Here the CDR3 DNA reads TGTGCCAGCGAAAAGTGGCAGACAGATACGCAGTATTTT. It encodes CASEKWQTDTQYF.

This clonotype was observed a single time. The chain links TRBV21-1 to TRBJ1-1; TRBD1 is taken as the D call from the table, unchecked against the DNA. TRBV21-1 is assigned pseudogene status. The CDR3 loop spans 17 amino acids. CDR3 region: CASSKDRTGCSNTEAFF. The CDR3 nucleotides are TGTGCCAGCAGCAAAGACAGGACAGGATGCTCGAACACTGAAGCTTTCTTT.

The CDR3 coding sequence is TGTGCCAGCAGCGTCGGGACACGGGAATACAATGAGCAGTTCTTC. Protein: CASSVGTREYNEQFF. The chain links TRBV9 to TRBJ2-1; tentative D call: TRBD1 (6 bases). CDR1 SGDLS and CDR2 YYNGEE come from the germline V gene. V lost 2 bases, J lost 4 bases, and 13 bases lay in between. This CDR3 has 15 residues.

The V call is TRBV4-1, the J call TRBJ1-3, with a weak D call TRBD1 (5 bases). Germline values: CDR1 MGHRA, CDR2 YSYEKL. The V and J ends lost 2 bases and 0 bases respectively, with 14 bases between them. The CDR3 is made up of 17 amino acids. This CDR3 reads CASSQRTNYRSGNTIYF. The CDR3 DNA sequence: TGCGCCAGCAGCCAAAGGACAAATTATCGCTCTGGAAACACCATATATTTT.

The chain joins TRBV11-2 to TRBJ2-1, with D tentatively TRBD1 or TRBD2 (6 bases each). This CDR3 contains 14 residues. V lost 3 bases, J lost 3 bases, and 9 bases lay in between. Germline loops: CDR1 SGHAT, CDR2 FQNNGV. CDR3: CASSFGGGYNEQFF. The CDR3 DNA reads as TGTGCCAGCAGCTTCGGGGGCGGCTACAATGAGCAGTTCTTC.

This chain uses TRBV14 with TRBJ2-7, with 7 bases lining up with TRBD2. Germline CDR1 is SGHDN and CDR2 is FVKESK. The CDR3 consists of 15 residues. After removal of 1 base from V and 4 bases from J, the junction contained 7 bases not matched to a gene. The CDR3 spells CASSQGRTSFYEQYF. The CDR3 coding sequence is TGTGCCAGCAGCCAAGGGAGGACTAGTTTTTACGAGCAGTACTTC.

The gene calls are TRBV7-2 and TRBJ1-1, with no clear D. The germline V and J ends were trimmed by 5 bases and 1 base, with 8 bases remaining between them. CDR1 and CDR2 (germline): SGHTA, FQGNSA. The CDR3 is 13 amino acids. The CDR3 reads CASSTSGNTEAFF. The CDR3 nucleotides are TGTGCCAGCAGCACTAGCGGGAACACTGAAGCTTTCTTT.